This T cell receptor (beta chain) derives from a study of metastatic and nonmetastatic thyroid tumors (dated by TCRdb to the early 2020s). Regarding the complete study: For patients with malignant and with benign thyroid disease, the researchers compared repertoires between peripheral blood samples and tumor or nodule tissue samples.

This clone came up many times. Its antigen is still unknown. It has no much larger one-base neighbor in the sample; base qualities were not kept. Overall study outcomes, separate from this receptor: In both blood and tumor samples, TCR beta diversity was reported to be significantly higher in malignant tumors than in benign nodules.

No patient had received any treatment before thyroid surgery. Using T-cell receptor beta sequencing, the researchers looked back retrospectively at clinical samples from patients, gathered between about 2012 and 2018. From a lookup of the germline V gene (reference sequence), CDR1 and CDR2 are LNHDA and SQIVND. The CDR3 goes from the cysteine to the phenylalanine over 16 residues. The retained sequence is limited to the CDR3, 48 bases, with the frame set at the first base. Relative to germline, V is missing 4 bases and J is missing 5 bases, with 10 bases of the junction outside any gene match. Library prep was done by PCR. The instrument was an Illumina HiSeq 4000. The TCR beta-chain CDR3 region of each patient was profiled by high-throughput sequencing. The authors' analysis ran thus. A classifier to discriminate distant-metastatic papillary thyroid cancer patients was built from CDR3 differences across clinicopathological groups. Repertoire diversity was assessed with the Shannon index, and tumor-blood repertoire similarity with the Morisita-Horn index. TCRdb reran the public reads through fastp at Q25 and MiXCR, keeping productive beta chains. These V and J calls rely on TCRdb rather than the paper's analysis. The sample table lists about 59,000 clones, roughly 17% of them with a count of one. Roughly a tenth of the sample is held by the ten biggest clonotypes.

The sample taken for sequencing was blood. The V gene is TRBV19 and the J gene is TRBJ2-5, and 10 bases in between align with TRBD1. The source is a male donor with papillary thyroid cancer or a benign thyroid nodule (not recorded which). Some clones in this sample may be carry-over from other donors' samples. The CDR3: CASSTGQGTIGETQYF. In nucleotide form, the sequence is TGTGCCAGTAGTACGGGACAGGGGACAATTGGGGAGACCCAGTACTTC.